The 11 T cell receptor beta chains presented below share a single source sample, sequenced in a study of blood T cell repertoires in COVID-19. The repertoire was sequenced with immunoSEQ multiplex PCR; TCRdb's copy has only in-frame clones and lacks some. The sample records fewer than 450,000 clones, roughly 90% being singletons. Specimen: peripheral blood. The receptors derive from a woman aged 65 to 85 with COVID-19, enrolled during active disease.

J is TRBJ1-2 and V is TRBV5-6, with D perhaps TRBD1 (5 bases). CDR1 is SGHDT, CDR2 YYEEEE, per germline. This CDR3 has 12 amino acids. V lost 0 bases and J lost 7, with 7 bases in between. The CDR3 here is CASSLVGGGYTF. The CDR3 bases are TGTGCCAGCAGCTTGGTGGGGGGTGGCTACACCTTC.

Comments on this clone: This sample includes further DNA sequences coding for the same CDR3. The chain employs TRBV4-1 and TRBJ1-1, with D hard to call. The CDR3 has 14 residues. V dropped 3 bases and J dropped 1 base, with 9 bases sitting between them. Looked up from germline, CDR1 is MGHRA and CDR2 is YSYEKL. The CDR3 sequence: CASSQDGRNTEAFF. CDR3 in DNA: TGCGCCAGCAGCCAGGACGGGAGGAACACTGAAGCTTTCTTT.

This chain connects TRBV5-8 to TRBJ1-2; D may be TRBD1 (6 bases). The CDR3 consists of 13 residues. The germline gives CDR1 SGHTS, CDR2 YDEGEE. Trimming left V 4 bases short and J 2 bases short, with 9 bases between. The chain's CDR3 is CASSVGQNYGYTF. The CDR3 DNA follows: TGTGCCAGCAGCGTAGGACAGAACTATGGCTACACCTTC.

The chain uses TRBV28 and TRBJ2-7, with TRBD1 as a possible D gene (5 bases). Trimming took off 3 bases at V and 3 bases at J, with 9 bases between the two ends. The germline V gene has CDR1 MDHEN and CDR2 SYDVKM. The CDR3 is 13 residues long. The CDR3 loop is CASSFSRVYEQYF. CDR3 DNA: TGTGCCAGCAGTTTTAGCAGGGTCTACGAGCAGTACTTC.

CDR3 sequence: CASSPPGQETQYF. CDR3 sequence (DNA): TGTGCCAGCTCACCGCCAGGACAAGAGACCCAGTACTTC. V usage is TRBV18 and J usage is TRBJ2-5; no clear D. The V end lost 3 bases, the J end lost 2 bases, and 7 bases lay between the germline ends. CDR1 is KGHSH, CDR2 LQKENI, per germline. CDR3 length equals 13 residues.

The rearrangement joins TRBV7-9 to TRBJ1-1; perhaps TRBD1 as D (5 bases). Trimming pared 5 bases from V and 4 bases from J, leaving 5 bases between. CDR1 is SEHNR, CDR2 FQNEAQ, per germline (reference sequence). The CDR3 totals 11 residues. The DNA for the CDR3 is TGTGCCAGCAGCCAGGGCACTGAAGCTTTCTTT. Protein product: CASSQGTEAFF.

The chain recombines TRBV15 with TRBJ2-7; D call uncertain. The CDR3 extends over 12 amino acids. In germline, CDR1 is LNHNV, CDR2 YYDKDF (reference sequence). Trimming pared 8 bases from V and 0 bases from J, leaving 8 bases between. For the CDR3, the DNA is TGTGCCACCCTGGGCACCTCCTACGAGCAGTACTTC. Its protein product is CATLGTSYEQYF.

The table lists this clone with a few counts. This rearrangement joins TRBV19 to TRBJ1-1; TRBD1 is a possible D gene (5 bases). V shed 6 bases and J shed 2 bases, with 13 bases lying between them. The germline CDR1 and CDR2 sequences are LNHDA and SQIVND (reference sequence). The CDR3 totals 14 residues. The CDR3 loop reads CASRVDRPNTEAFF. In DNA, the CDR3 is TGTGCCAGTAGGGTCGACAGACCAAACACTGAAGCTTTCTTT.

The genes are TRBV9 and TRBJ1-3; 7 positions match TRBD1. CDR1 and CDR2 from the germline V gene are SGDLS and YYNGEE. This CDR3 has 15 residues. V lost 0 bases, J lost 4 bases, and 4 bases stayed unmatched. For the CDR3, the DNA is TGTGCCAGCAGCGTAGAGACAGGGTCAGGAAACACCATATATTTT. Protein product: CASSVETGSGNTIYF.

This clone was counted once. The rearrangement uses TRBV2 and TRBJ1-1; weak D call: TRBD1 (5 bases). The germline gives CDR1 SNHLY, CDR2 FYNNEI. V dropped 6 bases and J dropped 3 bases, with 14 bases sitting between them. The CDR3 sequence is 14 residues long. The CDR3, as DNA: TGTGCCAGCAGAATCACGGCGGGGGACACTGAAGCTTTCTTT. Amino acid sequence: CASRITAGDTEAFF.

This chain uses TRBV7-9 with TRBJ2-1, with D possibly being TRBD1 (6 bases). Germline V gives CDR1 SEHNR, CDR2 FQNEAQ (reference sequence). The CDR3 runs to 15 residues. Between the trimmed V and J ends, which lost 6 bases and 4 bases, there was a span of 16 bases. The CDR3 nucleotides are TGTGCCAGCAGTCGGGCAGGGGTAAATTACAATGAGCAGTTCTTC. It specifies CASSRAGVNYNEQFF.